What follows are 28 T cell receptor beta chains derived from one specimen sequenced in a study of T cells after posttransplantation cyclophosphamide (dated by TCRdb to between 2015 and 2016). Library preparation was by the immunoSEQ multiplex PCR assay. TCRdb took this table from immuneACCESS and kept in-frame rearrangements with V and J called. Such tables lack part of the clones; where checked against another copy, unresolved V genes explain under half of the gap, and the rest is unexplained. This sample comprises roughly 3,600 clones, around 75% of them detected only once. 24% of the sample lies in the top ten. The sequenced sample consisted of memory CD8+ T cells sorted from blood. These receptors were obtained from a man aged 45-60 years.

The chain carries TRBV11-3 and TRBJ1-1, with 7 bases matching TRBD1. The junction had 11 bases not matched to a gene; V was cut back by 2 bases and J by 5 bases. The CDR3 totals 16 residues. CDR1 SGHNT and CDR2 YENEEA come from the germline V gene. CDR3 nucleotides: TGTGCCAGCAGCTTATGGCCTAGACAGGGTTGGACTGAAGCTTTCTTT. Protein product: CASSLWPRQGWTEAFF.

The rearrangement links TRBV11-2 to TRBJ1-1; 8 bases agree with TRBD1. V shed 4 bases and J 5 bases; nucleotides not matched to a gene: 9. CDR1 and CDR2 (germline): SGHAT, FQNNGV. CDR3 length: 15 amino acids. For the CDR3, the DNA is TGTGCCAGCAGCTATGGACAGGGATTGGCGACTGAAGCTTTCTTT. Protein sequence: CASSYGQGLATEAFF.

The chain couples TRBV4-2 to TRBJ1-1; weak D call: TRBD1 (6 bases). V lost 0 bases and J lost 11, with 16 bases in between. CDR1 LGHNA and CDR2 YNFKEQ come from the germline V gene. The CDR3 contains 14 residues. This CDR3 reads CASSQESGGLQAFF. The DNA for the CDR3 is TGTGCCAGCAGCCAAGAGAGTGGGGGCTTGCAGGCTTTCTTT.

As DNA, the CDR3 is TGCAGCGTTGAATCCCCAGCCCCTGCTAGCTATGGCTACACCTTC. This gives the protein CSVESPAPASYGYTF. The chain links TRBV29-1 to TRBJ1-2, with D unresolved. V dropped 2 bases and J dropped 4 bases, with 17 bases sitting between them. Germline loops: CDR1 SQVTM, CDR2 ANQGSEA. There are 15 residues in the CDR3. Complete variable domain (other parts from reference TRBV29-1 and TRBJ1-2): SAVISQKPSRDICQRGTSLTIQCQVDSQVTMMFWYRQQPGQSLTLIATANQGSEATYESGFVIDKFPISRPNLTFSTLTVSNMSPEDSSIYLCSVESPAPASYGYTFGSGTRLTVV.

This clone was seen only once. The rearrangement links TRBV29-1 to TRBJ2-1, with TRBD2 identical over 10 bases. CDR3 length: 12 residues. In germline, CDR1 is SQVTM, CDR2 ANQGSEA. This CDR3 is CTLAGVMGEQFF. Written as DNA, the CDR3 is TGCACGCTAGCGGGAGTTATGGGTGAGCAGTTCTTC.

This clone was found a few times. This chain links TRBV11-2 with TRBJ1-6; D gene ambiguous. The CDR3 is 14 amino acids. CDR1 is SGHAT, CDR2 FQNNGV, per germline. The V end lost 4 bases, the J end lost 7 bases, and 11 bases lay between the germline ends. CDR3 bases: TGTGCCAGCAGCTATATTGGAGGGAATTCACCCCTCCACTTT. As protein: CASSYIGGNSPLHF.

V usage is TRBV7-9 and J usage is TRBJ2-3, with 7 bases fitting TRBD1. Germline CDR1 and CDR2: SEHNR and FQNEAQ (reference sequence). V shed 5 bases and J 0 bases; nucleotides not matched to a gene: 5. There are 15 residues in the CDR3. CDR3 loop: CASSPGTASTDTQYF. CDR3 nucleotides: TGTGCCAGCAGCCCCGGGACAGCGAGCACAGATACGCAGTATTTT.

This clone was seen only once. The V gene is TRBV6-5, the J gene TRBJ2-7, with D perhaps matching TRBD2 (5 bases). CDR3 length: 13 residues. Germline assignment: CDR1 MNHEY and CDR2 SVGAGI. V lost 7 bases and J lost 3, with 13 bases in between. The CDR3 DNA is TGTGCCAGCAAAGCCGGGGTCAGCTACGAGCAGTACTTC. This codes for CASKAGVSYEQYF.

V and J are TRBV7-2 and TRBJ2-7; 11 bases are a match to TRBD2. Trimming cost V 3 bases and J 3 bases; bases outside gene matches: 7. Germline loops: CDR1 SGHTA, CDR2 FQGNSA. The CDR3 covers 16 residues. CDR3 nucleotides: TGTGCCAGCAGCTTCATGACTAGCGGGATAGGCTACGAGCAGTACTTC. It is translated as CASSFMTSGIGYEQYF.

The chain employs TRBV19 and TRBJ1-1; 11 bases line up with TRBD1. This CDR3 region has 15 residues. V was pared by 6 bases and J by 4 bases, with 7 bases of the junction left unmatched. Germline CDR1 and CDR2: LNHDA and SQIVND (reference sequence). The CDR3 spells CASSGQGAWGTEAFF. The CDR3 bases are TGTGCCAGTAGCGGACAGGGGGCATGGGGCACTGAAGCTTTCTTT.

Only a few counts were recorded for this clone. The V call is TRBV13, the J call TRBJ1-6; 7 bases are shared with TRBD1. The CDR3 runs 14 residues. The ends lost 5 bases at V and 8 bases at J; junction bases unmatched: 6. CDR1 PRHDT and CDR2 FYEKMQ come from the germline V gene (reference sequence). The CDR3: CASSPSDRYSPLHF. The DNA for the CDR3 is TGTGCCAGCAGCCCTTCGGACAGGTATTCACCCCTCCACTTT.

The V call is TRBV19, the J call TRBJ2-3; 9 bases are shared with TRBD1. V was clipped by 5 bases and J by 5 bases; unmatched bases: 8. CDR3 length equals 15 residues. Germline V gene lookup returns CDR1 LNHDA and CDR2 SQIVND (reference sequence). The CDR3, as DNA: TGTGCCAGTAGTTCCTCGGGACAGGGAATAGATACGCAGTATTTT. This sequence encodes CASSSSGQGIDTQYF.

This chain connects TRBV9 to TRBJ1-2, with D tentatively TRBD1 (5 bases). CDR3 size: 13 residues. Germline lookup yields CDR1 SGDLS and CDR2 YYNGEE. V was shortened by 4 bases and J by 4 bases, with 11 bases between the two germline ends. The CDR3 region is CASSPGTAYGYTF. The CDR3 DNA follows: TGTGCCAGCAGCCCGGGGACTGCCTATGGCTACACCTTC. Full variable domain (rest looked up from reference TRBV9 and TRBJ1-2): DSGVTQTPKHLITATGQRVTLRCSPRSGDLSVYWYQQSLDQGLQFLIQYYNGEERAKGNILERFSAQQFPDLHSELNLSSLELGDSALYFCASSPGTAYGYTFGSGTRLTVV.

This clone was seen a few times. The chain uses TRBV7-3 and TRBJ1-1; 8 nucleotides line up with TRBD1. CDR1 and CDR2 from the germline V gene are SGHTA and FQGTGA. V was pared by 4 bases and J by 6 bases, with 10 bases of the junction left unmatched. The CDR3 contains 15 residues. DNA of the CDR3: TGTGCCAGCAGCTGGGGGACAGGTCTAAGAGCTGAAGCTTTCTTT. This translates into CASSWGTGLRAEAFF. Full variable domain (outside the CDR3, taken from reference TRBV7-3 and TRBJ1-1): GAGVSQTPSNKVTEKGKYVELRCDPISGHTALYWYRQSLGQGPEFLIYFQGTGAADDSGLPNDRFFAVRPEGSVSTLKIQRTERGDSAVYLCASSWGTGLRAEAFFGQGTRLTVV.

V gene TRBV6-6 combines with J gene TRBJ2-3, with D uncertain. From germline, CDR1 is MNHNY and CDR2 SVGAGI (reference sequence). This CDR3 has 15 amino acids. V was pared by 2 bases and J by 2 bases, with 11 bases between. DNA of the CDR3: TGTGCCAGCAGTTACAGCGCCAGCTACACAGATACGCAGTATTTT. It translates to CASSYSASYTDTQYF.

This CDR3 reads CASAWVAGTPGEETQYF. Here the CDR3 DNA reads TGTGCCAGCGCTTGGGTAGCGGGTACCCCGGGCGAAGAGACCCAGTACTTC. The chain employs TRBV2 and TRBJ2-5, with 7 bases lining up with TRBD2. This CDR3 spans 17 amino acids. Germline values: CDR1 SNHLY, CDR2 FYNNEI. V lost 8 bases, J lost 3 bases, and 18 bases stayed unmatched. Full variable domain (outside the CDR3, taken from reference TRBV2 and TRBJ2-5): EPEVTQTPSHQVTQMGQEVILRCVPISNHLYFYWYRQILGQKVEFLVSFYNNEISEKSEIFDDQFSVERPDGSNFTLKIRSTKLEDSAMYFCASAWVAGTPGEETQYFGPGTRLLVL.

The chain recombines TRBV6-5 with TRBJ2-1, with D perhaps TRBD1 (5 bases). Germline values: CDR1 MNHEY, CDR2 SVGAGI. Trimming left V 8 bases short and J 3 bases short, with 17 bases between. The CDR3 is 15 residues long. CDR3 nucleotide sequence: TGTGCCAGCCGCCTGGGGCCGGCGAGCTACAATGAGCAGTTCTTC. This translates into CASRLGPASYNEQFF.

This chain uses TRBV5-1 with TRBJ2-7; 9 bases are a match to TRBD2. Germline V gene sequence: CDR1 SGHRS, CDR2 YFSETQ. V lost 2 bases and J lost 2; bases outside the gene matches: 2. The CDR3 runs to 14 residues. The DNA of the CDR3 is TGCGCCAGCAGCTTTTCTAGCGGGACCTACGAGCAGTACTTC. This translates into CASSFSSGTYEQYF.

This clone showed up just a few times. CDR3 nucleotides: TGTGCCAGCAGCTTATTGGGAGCGGGAGATGAGCAGTTCTTC. This codes for CASSLLGAGDEQFF. The chain combines TRBV11-3 with TRBJ2-1; 8 bases are shared with TRBD2. The CDR3 has 14 amino acids. The V segment lost 2 bases and the J segment 8 bases; nucleotides outside the gene matches: 5. The germline CDR1 and CDR2 sequences are SGHNT and YENEEA.

The rearrangement joins TRBV19 to TRBJ2-3; TRBD2 might be the D (5 bases). Germline assignment: CDR1 LNHDA and CDR2 SQIVND (reference sequence). The V gene lost 1 base and the J gene lost 5 bases, with 13 bases spanning the gap. The CDR3 totals 15 residues. In nucleotides, the CDR3 is TGTGCCAGTAGTATAGGGGCTAGCATTGGAGATACGCAGTATTTT. It translates to CASSIGASIGDTQYF.

V gene TRBV4-1 combines with J gene TRBJ2-7; TRBD1 matches 10 bases. The CDR3 extends over 14 amino acids. The J segment lost 3 bases and the V segment lost 3 bases, leaving 2 bases of the junction unmatched. Per the germline V gene, CDR1 is MGHRA and CDR2 is YSYEKL. CDR3 loop: CASSQGQGLYEQYF. The CDR3 region has the DNA TGCGCCAGCAGCCAGGGACAGGGGCTCTACGAGCAGTACTTC.

This clone was counted a few times. Compared with germline, one end of the junction differs, possibly owing to a read error. The chain links TRBV11-2 to TRBJ2-5, with TRBD2 identical over 13 bases. Germline lookup yields CDR1 SGHAT and CDR2 FQNNGV. The CDR3 runs to 15 residues. The CDR3 region has the DNA TGTGCCAGCAACTTACTAGCGGGAGGGAGAGAGACCCAGTACTTC. This gives the protein CASNLLAGGRETQYF.

The chain links TRBV27 to TRBJ2-2, with TRBD2 identical over 8 bases. This CDR3 comprises 13 residues. The V gene's germline CDR1 is MNHEY and CDR2 SMNVEV (reference sequence). The V gene end was trimmed by 10 bases and the J gene end by 6 bases; junction bases not matched to a gene: 7. The CDR3 protein is CATSGTSSGELFF. In DNA, the CDR3 is TGTGCCACATCCGGGACTAGTTCCGGGGAGCTGTTTTTT.

This chain uses TRBV30 with TRBJ2-7; the D gene is possibly TRBD1 (6 bases). V lost 7 bases to trimming and J lost 0 bases, with 13 bases between them. Germline loops: CDR1 GTSNPN, CDR2 SVGIG (reference sequence). There are 13 residues in the CDR3. The CDR3 DNA follows: TGTGCCTTGGGGGCTGCGAGCTCCTACGAGCAGTACTTC. Protein product: CALGAASSYEQYF.

This chain connects TRBV30 to TRBJ2-7, with 7 positions matching TRBD1. The germline gives CDR1 GTSNPN, CDR2 SVGIG (reference sequence). J lost 4 bases, V lost 0 bases, and 3 bases had no gene match. The CDR3 totals 13 residues. The CDR3 here is CAWSVDRAYEQYF. For the CDR3, the DNA is TGTGCCTGGAGTGTAGACAGGGCATACGAGCAGTACTTC.

With respect to this clone: Other DNA sequences in the same sample also yield this CDR3. The chain has TRBV7-9 and TRBJ2-1; 16 bases map to TRBD2. After removal of 8 bases from V and 0 bases from J, the junction contained 7 bases not matched to a gene. The CDR3 has 18 amino acids. The germline V gene encodes CDR1 SEHNR and CDR2 FQNEAQ (reference sequence). This CDR3 reads CASSPGLAGGSSYNEQFF. The CDR3 DNA reads TGTGCCAGCTCACCGGGACTAGCGGGGGGGAGCTCCTACAATGAGCAGTTCTTC.

The chain recombines TRBV5-1 with TRBJ1-2; the match to TRBD1 covers 11 bases. The V and J ends lost 5 bases and 8 bases, in that order; junction bases with no gene match: 5. CDR3 length: 13 amino acids. Germline V gene sequence: CDR1 SGHRS, CDR2 YFSETQ. CDR3 loop: CASSEGQGDGYTF. CDR3 bases: TGCGCCAGCAGTGAGGGACAGGGGGACGGCTACACCTTC.

The CDR3 region is CASSQEWGTGALGGYTF. The CDR3 region has the DNA TGCGCCAGCAGCCAAGAGTGGGGGACAGGGGCTTTGGGTGGCTACACCTTC. The V call is TRBV4-3, the J call TRBJ1-2; 10 bases align to TRBD1. This CDR3 comprises 17 residues. V lost 0 bases, J lost 7 bases, and 11 bases stayed unmatched. Germline V gene lookup returns CDR1 LGHNA and CDR2 YSLEER.